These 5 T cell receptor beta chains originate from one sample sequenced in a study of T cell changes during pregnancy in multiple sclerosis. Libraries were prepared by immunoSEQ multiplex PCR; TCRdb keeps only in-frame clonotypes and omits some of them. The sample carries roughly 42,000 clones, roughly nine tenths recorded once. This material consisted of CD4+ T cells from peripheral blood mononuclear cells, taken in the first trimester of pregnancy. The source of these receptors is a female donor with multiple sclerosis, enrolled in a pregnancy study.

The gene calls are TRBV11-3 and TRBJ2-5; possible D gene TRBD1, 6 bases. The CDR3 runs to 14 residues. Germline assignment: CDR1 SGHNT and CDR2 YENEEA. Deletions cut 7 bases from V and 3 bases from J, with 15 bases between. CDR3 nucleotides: TGTGCCAGCAACCCCGGGACACAAGAAGAGACCCAGTACTTC. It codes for CASNPGTQEETQYF. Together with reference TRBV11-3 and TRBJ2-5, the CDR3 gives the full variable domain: EAGVVQSPRYKIIEKKQPVAFWCNPISGHNTLYWYLQNLGQGPELLIRYENEEAVDDSQLPKDRFSAERLKGVDSTLKIQPAELGDSAVYLCASNPGTQEETQYFGPGTRLLVL.

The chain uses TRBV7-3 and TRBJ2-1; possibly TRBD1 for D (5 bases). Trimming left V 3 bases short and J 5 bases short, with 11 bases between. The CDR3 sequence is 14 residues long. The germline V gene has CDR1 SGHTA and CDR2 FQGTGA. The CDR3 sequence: CASSLGQPHNEQFF. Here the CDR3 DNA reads TGTGCCAGCAGCTTGGGGCAGCCGCACAATGAGCAGTTCTTC.

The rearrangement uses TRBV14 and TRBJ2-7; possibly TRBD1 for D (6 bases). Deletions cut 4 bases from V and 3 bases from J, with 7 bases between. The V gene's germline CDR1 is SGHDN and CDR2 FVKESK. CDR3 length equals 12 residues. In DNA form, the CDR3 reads TGTGCCAGCAGCCCACAGGGCTACGAGCAGTACTTC. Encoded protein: CASSPQGYEQYF.

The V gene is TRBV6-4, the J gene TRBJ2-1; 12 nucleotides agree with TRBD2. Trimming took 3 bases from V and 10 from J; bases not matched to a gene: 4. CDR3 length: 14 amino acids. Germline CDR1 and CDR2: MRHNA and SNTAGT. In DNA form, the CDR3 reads TGTGCCAGCAGTGAACTAGCGGGAGGTCGAGAGCAGTTCTTC. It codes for CASSELAGGREQFF.

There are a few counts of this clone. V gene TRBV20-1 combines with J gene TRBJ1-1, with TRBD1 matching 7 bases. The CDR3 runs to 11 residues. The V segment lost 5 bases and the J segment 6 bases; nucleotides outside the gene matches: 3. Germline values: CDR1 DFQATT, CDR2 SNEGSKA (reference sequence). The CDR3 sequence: CSALQGPEAFF. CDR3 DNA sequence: TGCAGTGCTCTACAGGGGCCTGAAGCTTTCTTT.